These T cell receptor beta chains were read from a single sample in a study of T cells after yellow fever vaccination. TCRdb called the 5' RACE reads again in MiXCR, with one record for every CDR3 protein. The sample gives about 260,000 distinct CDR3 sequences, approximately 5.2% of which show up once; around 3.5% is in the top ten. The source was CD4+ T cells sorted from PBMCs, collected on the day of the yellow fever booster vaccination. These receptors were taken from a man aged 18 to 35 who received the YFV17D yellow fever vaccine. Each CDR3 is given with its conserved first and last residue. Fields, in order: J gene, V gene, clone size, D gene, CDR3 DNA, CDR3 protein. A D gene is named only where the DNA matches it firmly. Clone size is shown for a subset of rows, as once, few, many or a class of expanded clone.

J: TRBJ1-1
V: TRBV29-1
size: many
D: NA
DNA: TGCAGCGTTGAAGTATTCAGGAACACTGAAGCTTTCTTT
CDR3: CSVEVFRNTEAFF

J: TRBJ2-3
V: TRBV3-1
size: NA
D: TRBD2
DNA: TGTGCCAGCAGCCAAGACCCGGCGCGCGGGAGGAATACGCAGTATTTT
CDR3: CASSQDPARGRNTQYF

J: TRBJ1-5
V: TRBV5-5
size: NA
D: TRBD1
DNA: TGTGCCAGCAGCCCGCGACAGGGAACCGTTAGCAATCAGCCCCAGCATTTT
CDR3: CASSPRQGTVSNQPQHF

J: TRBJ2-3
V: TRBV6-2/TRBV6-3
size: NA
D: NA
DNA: TGTGCCAGCAGTTATTGGACTAAGGCAGATACGCAGTATTTT
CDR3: CASSYWTKADTQYF

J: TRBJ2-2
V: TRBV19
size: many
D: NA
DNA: TGTGCCAGTACCCGAAATGGGGGAACGAACACCGGGGAGCTGTTTTTT
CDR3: CASTRNGGTNTGELFF

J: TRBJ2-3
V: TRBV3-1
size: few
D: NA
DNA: TGTGCCAGCAGCCAAGAGGGTGGGGCGCAGTATTTT
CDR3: CASSQEGGAQYF

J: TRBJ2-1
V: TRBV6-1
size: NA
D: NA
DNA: TGTGCCAGCAGTGAGGGAGGCGATGAGCAGTTCTTC
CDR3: CASSEGGDEQFF

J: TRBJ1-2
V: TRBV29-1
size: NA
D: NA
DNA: TGCAGCGTTGAAGCTGGGGGTGGCTACACCTTC
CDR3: CSVEAGGGYTF

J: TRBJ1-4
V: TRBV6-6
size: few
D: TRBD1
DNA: TGTGCCAGCAGTTACCCCAGGGGGGGGGAAAAACTGTTTTTT
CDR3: CASSYPRGGEKLFF

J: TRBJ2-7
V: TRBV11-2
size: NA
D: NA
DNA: TGTGCCAGCAGCTTAGTATGGGACGGCTCCTACGAGCAGTACTTC
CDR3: CASSLVWDGSYEQYF

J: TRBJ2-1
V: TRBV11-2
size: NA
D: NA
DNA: TGTGCCAGCAGATCACTTGGATACAATGAGCAGTTCTTC
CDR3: CASRSLGYNEQFF

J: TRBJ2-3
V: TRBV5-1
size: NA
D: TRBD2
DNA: TGCGCCAGCAGACTAGCGGGGGCCACAGATACGCAGTATTTT
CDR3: CASRLAGATDTQYF

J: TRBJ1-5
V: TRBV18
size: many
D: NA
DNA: TGTGCCAGCTCACCAACTTGGGGTTCCTATCAGCCCCAGCATTTT
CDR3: CASSPTWGSYQPQHF

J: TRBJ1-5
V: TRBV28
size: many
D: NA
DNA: TGTGCTGCCGCTTTAGGAGGGGGTGGCAATCAGCCCCAGCATTTT
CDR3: CAAALGGGGNQPQHF

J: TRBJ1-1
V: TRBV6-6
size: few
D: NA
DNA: TGTGCCAGCAGTTACGATGCCCGCCTGGCCACTGAAGCTTTCTTT
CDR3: CASSYDARLATEAFF

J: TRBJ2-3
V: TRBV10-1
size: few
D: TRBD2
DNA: TGCGCCAGCAGTGATGTCCAGCGGGGGGTTGTGAATACGCAGTATTTT
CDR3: CASSDVQRGVVNTQYF

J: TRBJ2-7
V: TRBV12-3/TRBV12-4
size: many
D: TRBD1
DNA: TGTGCCAGCAGCTTCTCGACAGGGGACCTTTACGAGCAGTACTTC
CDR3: CASSFSTGDLYEQYF

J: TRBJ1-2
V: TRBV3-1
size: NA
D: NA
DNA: TGTGCCAGCAGCCGGGAGCGAGGCTACACCTTC
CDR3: CASSRERGYTF

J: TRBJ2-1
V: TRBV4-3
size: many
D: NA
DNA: TGCGCCAGCAGCCAACTCGGCGACTCCTACAATGAGCAGTTCTTC
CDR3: CASSQLGDSYNEQFF

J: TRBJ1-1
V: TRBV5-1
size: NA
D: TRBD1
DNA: TGCGCCAGCAGTTACCGACAGGGTATTCAAACTGAAGCTTTCTTT
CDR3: CASSYRQGIQTEAFF

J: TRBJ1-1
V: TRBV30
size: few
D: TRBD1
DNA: TGTGCCTGGAGTGTTCGGGACAGGTGGGATGATTTGAACACTGAAGCTTTCTTT
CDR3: CAWSVRDRWDDLNTEAFF

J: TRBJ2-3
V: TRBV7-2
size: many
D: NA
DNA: TGTGCCAGCAGCTTAGTAGGGACCAGCACAGATACGCAGTATTTT
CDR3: CASSLVGTSTDTQYF

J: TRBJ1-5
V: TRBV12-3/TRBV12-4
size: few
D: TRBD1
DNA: TGTGCCAGCAGCAGACAGGGGGCAGGTCAGCCCCAGCATTTT
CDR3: CASSRQGAGQPQHF

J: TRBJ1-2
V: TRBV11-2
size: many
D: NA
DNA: TGTGCCAGCAGCTTAGGCGGCGGATTAGCTAACTATGGCTACACCTTC
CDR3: CASSLGGGLANYGYTF

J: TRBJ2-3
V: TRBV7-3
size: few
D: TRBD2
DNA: TGTGCCAGCAGATGGGGGACTAGCCCCTTTCATACGCAGTATTTT
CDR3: CASRWGTSPFHTQYF

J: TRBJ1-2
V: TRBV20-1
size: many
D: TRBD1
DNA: TGCAGTGCCCGGGACAGCTTGGACTATGGCTACACCTTC
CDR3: CSARDSLDYGYTF

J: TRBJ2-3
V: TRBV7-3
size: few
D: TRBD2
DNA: TGTGCCAGCAGCTCGACTAGCGGGGGGGTAGGTACGCAGTATTTT
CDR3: CASSSTSGGVGTQYF

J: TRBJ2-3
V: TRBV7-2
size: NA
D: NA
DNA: TGTGCCAGCAGCCCCAGACTTTCGGCAGATACGCAGTATTTT
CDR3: CASSPRLSADTQYF

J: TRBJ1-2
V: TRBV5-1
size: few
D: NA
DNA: TGCGCCAGCAGCTTTCTCGACAGCCGTGGTGGCTACACCTTC
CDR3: CASSFLDSRGGYTF

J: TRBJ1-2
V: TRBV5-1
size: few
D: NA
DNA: TGCGCCAGCAGCTTGGCTAGGGGGGGCGACGGCTACACCTTC
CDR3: CASSLARGGDGYTF

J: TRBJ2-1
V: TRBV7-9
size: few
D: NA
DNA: TGTGCCAGCCGGGGCGGGGAGTCCTACAATGAGCAGTTCTTC
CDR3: CASRGGESYNEQFF

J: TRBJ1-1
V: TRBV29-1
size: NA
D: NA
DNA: TGCAGCTTCACCATGGGGGCAGGAGCTTTCTTT
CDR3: CSFTMGAGAFF

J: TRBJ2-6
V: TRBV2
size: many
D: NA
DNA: TGTGCCAGCAGTGATGACACCTCTGGGGCCAACGTCCTGACTTTC
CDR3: CASSDDTSGANVLTF

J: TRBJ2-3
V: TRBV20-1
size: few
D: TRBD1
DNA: TGCAGTGCCCCGGGACAGAGCACAGATACGCAGTATTTT
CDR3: CSAPGQSTDTQYF

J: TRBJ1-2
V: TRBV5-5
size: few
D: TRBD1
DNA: TGTGCCAGCAGCCGGGTCCCGACAGGGGGCGAGATCTATGGCTACACCTTC
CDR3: CASSRVPTGGEIYGYTF

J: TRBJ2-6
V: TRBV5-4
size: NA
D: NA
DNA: TGTGCCAGCAGCTACGCCGGAGGGGCCAACGTCCTGACTTTC
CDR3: CASSYAGGANVLTF

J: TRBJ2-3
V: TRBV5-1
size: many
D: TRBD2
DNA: TGCGCCAGCAGCGTACTAGCGGGATTGGGAGATACGCAGTATTTT
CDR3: CASSVLAGLGDTQYF

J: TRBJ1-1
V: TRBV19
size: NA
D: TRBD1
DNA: TGTGCCAGTAGCATCGGACAGGGCTATACTGAAGCTTTCTTT
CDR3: CASSIGQGYTEAFF

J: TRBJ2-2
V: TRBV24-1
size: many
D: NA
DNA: TGTGCCACCAGTGATCCGAGGGGCGGGGAGCTGTTTTTT
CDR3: CATSDPRGGELFF

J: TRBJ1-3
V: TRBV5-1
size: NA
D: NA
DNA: TGCGCCAGCAGCGCCGATCTCTCTGGAAACACCATATATTTT
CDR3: CASSADLSGNTIYF

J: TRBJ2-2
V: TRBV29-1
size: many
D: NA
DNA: TGCAGCAATTGGTGCCCCACGGAAGCGAGCGTTAACACCGGGGAGCTGTTTTTT
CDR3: CSNWCPTEASVNTGELFF

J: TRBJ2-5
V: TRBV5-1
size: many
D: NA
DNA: TGCGCCAGCAGCTCCGGGACGGGAGAGACCCAGTACTTC
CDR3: CASSSGTGETQYF

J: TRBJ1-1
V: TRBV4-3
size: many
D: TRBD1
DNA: TGCGCCAGCAGTCCCCCCCTTGGGACAGGGGCCGAAGCTTTCTTT
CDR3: CASSPPLGTGAEAFF

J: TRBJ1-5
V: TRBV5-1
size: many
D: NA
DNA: TGCGCCAGCAGCTCTGGGGTTAGCAATCAGCCCCAGCATTTT
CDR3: CASSSGVSNQPQHF

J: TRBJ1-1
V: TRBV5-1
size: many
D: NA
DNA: TGCGCCAGCAGCTTGGGGGACGGGGACACTGAAGCTTTCTTT
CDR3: CASSLGDGDTEAFF

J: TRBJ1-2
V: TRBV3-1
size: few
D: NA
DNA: TGTGCCAGCAGCCCCCAATGGACCGCTCACTATGGCTACACCTTC
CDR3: CASSPQWTAHYGYTF

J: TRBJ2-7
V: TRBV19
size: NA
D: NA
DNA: TGTGCCAGTAGTTACCGGGACACCTACGAGCAGTACTTC
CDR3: CASSYRDTYEQYF

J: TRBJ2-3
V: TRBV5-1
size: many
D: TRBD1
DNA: TGCGCCAGCAGCTTGACAGGGGCTGGCACAGATACGCAGTATTTT
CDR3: CASSLTGAGTDTQYF